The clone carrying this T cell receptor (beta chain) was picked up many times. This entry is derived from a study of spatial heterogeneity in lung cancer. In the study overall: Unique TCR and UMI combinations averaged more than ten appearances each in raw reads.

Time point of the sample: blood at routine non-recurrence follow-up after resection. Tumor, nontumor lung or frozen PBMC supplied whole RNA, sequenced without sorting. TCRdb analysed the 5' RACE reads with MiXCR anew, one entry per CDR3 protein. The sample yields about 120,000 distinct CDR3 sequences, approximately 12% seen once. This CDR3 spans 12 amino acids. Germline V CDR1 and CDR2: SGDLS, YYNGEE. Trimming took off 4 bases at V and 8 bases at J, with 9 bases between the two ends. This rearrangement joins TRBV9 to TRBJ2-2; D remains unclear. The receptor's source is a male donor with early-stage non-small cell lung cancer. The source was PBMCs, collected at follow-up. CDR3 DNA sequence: TGTGCCAGCAGCCACATGACTGGGGAGCTGTTTTTT. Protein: CASSHMTGELFF.